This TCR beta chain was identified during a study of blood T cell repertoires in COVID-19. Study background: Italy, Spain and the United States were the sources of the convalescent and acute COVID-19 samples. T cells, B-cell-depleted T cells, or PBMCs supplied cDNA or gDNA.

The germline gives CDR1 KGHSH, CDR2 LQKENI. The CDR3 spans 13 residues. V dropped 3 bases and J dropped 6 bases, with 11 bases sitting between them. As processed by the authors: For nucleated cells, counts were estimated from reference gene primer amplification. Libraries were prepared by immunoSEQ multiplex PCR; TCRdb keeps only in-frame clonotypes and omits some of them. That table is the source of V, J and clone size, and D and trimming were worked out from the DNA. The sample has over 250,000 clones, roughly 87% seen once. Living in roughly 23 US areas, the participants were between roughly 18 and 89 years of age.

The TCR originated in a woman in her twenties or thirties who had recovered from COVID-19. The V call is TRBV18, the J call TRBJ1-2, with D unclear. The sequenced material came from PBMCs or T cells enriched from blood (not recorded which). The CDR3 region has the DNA TGTGCCAGCTCACCGAGCGTGGCCCATGGCTACACCTTC. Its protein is CASSPSVAHGYTF. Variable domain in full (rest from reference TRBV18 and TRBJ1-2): NAGVMQNPRHLVRRRGQEARLRCSPMKGHSHVYWYRQLPEEGLKFMVYLQKENIIDESGMPKERFSAEFPKEGPSILRIQQVVRGDSAAYFCASSPSVAHGYTFGSGTRLTVV.